These 6 T cell receptor beta chains were sequenced from one sample in a study of CD8+ T cells in alopecia areata. Extracted from the samples, RNA was reverse transcribed into cDNA to serve as the sequencing template. Here immunoSEQ multiplex PCR was the method, and the copy in TCRdb shows in-frame clones only, minus some. Of some 200,000 clones in the sample, around two fifths were seen once. Treatment meaning: oral pan-JAK inhibitor, 5-10 mg twice daily. The sample consisted of CD4+ T cells sorted from blood, taken at approximately week 37, from a patient treated with tofacitinib. All receptors come from a human donor with alopecia areata.

The chain is built from TRBV29-1 and TRBJ2-1; 8 positions match TRBD2. Trimming removed 3 bases from V and 10 bases from J; junction bases left unmatched: 20. Germline-derived CDR1 and CDR2 are SQVTM and ANQGSEA. The CDR3 contains 17 residues. The CDR3: CSVERSAGVIKSVEQFF. The DNA of the CDR3 is TGCAGCGTTGAGCGCTCAGCGGGAGTCATTAAGTCGGTGGAGCAGTTCTTC.

This clone was recorded a few times. The chain couples TRBV30 to TRBJ1-1; no reliable D call. Germline loops: CDR1 GTSNPN, CDR2 SVGIG (reference sequence). Trimming pared 3 bases from V and 2 bases from J, leaving 7 bases between. CDR3 length: 12 residues. CDR3 nucleotides: TGTGCCTGGAGCCAGGCCAACACTGAAGCTTTCTTT. As protein: CAWSQANTEAFF.

This clone appeared once. The CDR3 loop is CASTRYPGGYTF. CDR3 sequence (DNA): TGTGCCAGCACCCGTTATCCGGGGGGCTACACCTTC. The V call is TRBV7-9, the J call TRBJ1-2; D is undetermined. Deletions cut 7 bases from V and 8 bases from J, with 14 bases between. CDR1 and CDR2 from the germline V gene are SEHNR and FQNEAQ (reference sequence). This CDR3 is 12 amino acids long.

This clone appeared a few times. The chain carries TRBV19 and TRBJ1-2, with D tentatively TRBD1 (6 bases). The V gene lost 5 bases and the J gene lost 7 bases, with 11 bases spanning the gap. The CDR3 runs 12 residues. From germline, CDR1 is LNHDA and CDR2 SQIVND (reference sequence). The chain's CDR3 is CASSLPQGGYTF. DNA for the CDR3: TGTGCCAGTAGTCTACCACAGGGTGGCTACACCTTC.

The V gene is TRBV4-1, the J gene TRBJ2-3; D is possibly TRBD1 (5 bases). The V end was cut by 4 bases, the J end by 8 bases, with 13 bases between. The germline gives CDR1 MGHRA, CDR2 YSYEKL. This CDR3 region has 13 residues. The CDR3 spells CASSRAGRGTQYF. DNA for the CDR3: TGCGCCAGCAGCCGAGCAGGGCGCGGTACGCAGTATTTT.

This clone appeared a few times. V is TRBV5-1 and J is TRBJ2-5; 7 bases are a match to TRBD2. The CDR3 consists of 14 residues. Trimming cost V 5 bases and J 2 bases; bases outside gene matches: 6. The germline CDR1 and CDR2 sequences are SGHRS and YFSETQ. Written as DNA, the CDR3 is TGCGCCAGCAGTCTATCTAGCGGACAAGAGACCCAGTACTTC. Translating gives CASSLSSGQETQYF. Filled out from reference TRBV5-1 and TRBJ2-5, the complete variable domain reads KAGVTQTPRYLIKTRGQQVTLSCSPISGHRSVSWYQQTPGQGLQFLFEYFSETQRNKGNFPGRFSGRQFSNSRSEMNVSTLELGDSALYLCASSLSSGQETQYFGPGTRLLVL.